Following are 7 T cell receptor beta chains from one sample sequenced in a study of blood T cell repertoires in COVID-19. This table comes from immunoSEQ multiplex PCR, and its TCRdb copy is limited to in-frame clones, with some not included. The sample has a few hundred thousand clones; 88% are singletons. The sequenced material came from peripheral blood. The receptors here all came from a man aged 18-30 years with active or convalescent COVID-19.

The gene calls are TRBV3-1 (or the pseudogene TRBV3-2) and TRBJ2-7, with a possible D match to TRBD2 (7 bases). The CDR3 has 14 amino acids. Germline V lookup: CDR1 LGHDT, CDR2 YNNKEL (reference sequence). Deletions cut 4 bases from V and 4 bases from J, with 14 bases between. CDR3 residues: CASSLKGGGYEQYF. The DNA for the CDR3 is TGTGCCAGCAGCCTAAAAGGGGGGGGTTACGAGCAGTACTTC.

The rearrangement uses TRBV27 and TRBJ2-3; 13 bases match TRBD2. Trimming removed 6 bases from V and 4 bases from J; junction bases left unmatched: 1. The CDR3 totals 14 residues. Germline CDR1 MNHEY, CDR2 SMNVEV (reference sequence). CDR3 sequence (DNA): TGTGCCAGCAGACTAGCGGGGGGGGCAGATACGCAGTATTTT. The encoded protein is CASRLAGGADTQYF.

CDR3 sequence: CASRPPGNQNTGELFF. The CDR3 DNA reads as TGTGCCAGCAGACCGCCCGGGAACCAGAACACCGGGGAGCTGTTTTTT. The J gene is TRBJ2-2, the V gene TRBV6-6, with D perhaps matching TRBD2 (5 bases). Germline V gene sequence: CDR1 MNHNY, CDR2 SVGAGI (reference sequence). The CDR3 has 16 residues. The V and J ends lost 6 bases and 1 base respectively, with 15 bases between them.

The CDR3 sequence: CAISESPYNSPLHF. The CDR3 DNA follows: TGTGCCATCAGTGAGTCCCCTTATAATTCACCCCTCCACTTT. The rearrangement links TRBV10-3 to TRBJ1-6; D ambiguous. CDR3 length: 14 amino acids. Trimming removed 0 bases at V and 4 bases at J, with 4 bases between. Germline CDR1 ENHRY, CDR2 SYGVKD.

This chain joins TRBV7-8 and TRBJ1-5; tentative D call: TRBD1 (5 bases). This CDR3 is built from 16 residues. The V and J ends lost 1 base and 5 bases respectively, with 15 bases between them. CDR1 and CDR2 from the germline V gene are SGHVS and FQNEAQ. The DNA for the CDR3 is TGTGCCAGCAGCTTAGAGGTCACAGGAAATTATCAGCCCCAGCATTTT. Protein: CASSLEVTGNYQPQHF.

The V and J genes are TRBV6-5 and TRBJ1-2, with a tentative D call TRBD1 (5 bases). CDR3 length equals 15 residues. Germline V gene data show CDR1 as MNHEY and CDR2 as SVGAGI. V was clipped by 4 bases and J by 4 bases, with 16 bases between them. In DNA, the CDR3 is TGTGCCAGCAGTTCTGGTGCCTCGGGGGGCTATGGCTACACCTTC. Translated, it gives CASSSGASGGYGYTF.

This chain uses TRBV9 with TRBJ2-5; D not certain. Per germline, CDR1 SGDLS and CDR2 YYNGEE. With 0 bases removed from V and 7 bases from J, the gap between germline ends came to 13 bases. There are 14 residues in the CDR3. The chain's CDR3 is CASSVVSWSGTQYF. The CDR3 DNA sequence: TGTGCCAGCAGCGTAGTTTCTTGGTCGGGGACCCAGTACTTC.